Detailed here is one T cell receptor (beta chain). As originally analysed: Quantification of nucleated cells was approximated via reference gene primer amplification. Only in-frame clones appear in the TCRdb table, and some are missing; sequencing was by immunoSEQ multiplex PCR. That table is the source of V, J and clone size, and D and trimming were worked out from the DNA. The table lists roughly 250,000 clones, about 85% of them singletons, with roughly 0.94% in the top ten. This entry belongs to a study of blood T cell repertoires in COVID-19. As for the study in general: Specimens from acute and convalescent COVID-19 originated in the United States, Italy and Spain. Nucleic acid was either cDNA or gDNA, and it came from T cells, B-cell-depleted T cells, or PBMCs.

Sequenced input: peripheral blood. This clonotype originated in a human donor with COVID-19, enrolled during active disease. The donor label of this sample is uncertain.

The CDR3: CASSYGQNNEKLFF. CDR3 DNA: TGTGCCAGCAGCTACGGACAGAATAATGAAAAACTGTTTTTT. The chain links TRBV7-2 to TRBJ1-4; possible D gene TRBD1, 6 bases. The ends were cut back, 4 bases at V and 4 bases at J, with 10 bases in the middle. CDR1 is SGHTA and CDR2 is FQGNSA in the germline V gene. This CDR3 contains 14 residues.